One sample yielded the 2 T cell receptor beta chains listed below, sequenced in a study of blood T cell repertoires in COVID-19. Data came from immunoSEQ multiplex PCR; TCRdb stores just in-frame clones and leaves some out. The sample contains more than 95,000 clones, 70% to 90% of which appear only once. The specimen sequenced was peripheral blood. The receptors stem from a man in his 60s with acute or convalescent COVID-19.

For the CDR3, the DNA is TGTGCCAGCAGCTTAGGGGCATCCGGGGTGGAGACCCAGTACTTC. It yields the protein CASSLGASGVETQYF. This sequence joins TRBV7-6 and TRBJ2-5, with D possibly matching TRBD2 (5 bases). V lost 1 base and J 5 bases, leaving 14 bases between the germline ends. Germline CDR1 is SGHVS and CDR2 is FNYEAQ. The CDR3 extends over 15 amino acids. Using reference TRBV7-6 and TRBJ2-5 for the parts outside the CDR3, the full variable domain is GAGVSQSPRYKVTKRGQDVALRCDPISGHVSLYWYRQALGQGPEFLTYFNYEAQQDKSGLPNDRFSAERPEGSISTLTIQRTEQRDSAMYRCASSLGASGVETQYFGPGTRLLVL.

This clone was observed a few times. This chain uses TRBV24-1 with TRBJ2-1; D gene unclear. Germline CDR1 is KGHDR and CDR2 is SFDVKD. CDR3 size: 14 residues. V shed 0 bases and J shed 8 bases, with 10 bases lying between them. Written as DNA, the CDR3 is TGTGCCACCAGTGATTTGAGTTCCAGCGATGAGCAGTTCTTC. Translation: CATSDLSSSDEQFF.